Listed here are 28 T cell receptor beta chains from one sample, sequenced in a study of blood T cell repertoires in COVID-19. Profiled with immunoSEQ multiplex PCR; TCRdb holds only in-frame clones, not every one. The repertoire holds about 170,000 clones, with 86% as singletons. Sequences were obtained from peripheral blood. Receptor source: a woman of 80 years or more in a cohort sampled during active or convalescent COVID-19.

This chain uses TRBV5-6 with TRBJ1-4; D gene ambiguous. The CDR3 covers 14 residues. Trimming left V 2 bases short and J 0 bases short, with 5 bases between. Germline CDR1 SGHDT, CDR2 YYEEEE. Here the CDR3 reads CASSFGATNEKLFF. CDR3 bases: TGTGCCAGCAGCTTCGGGGCAACTAATGAAAAACTGTTTTTT.

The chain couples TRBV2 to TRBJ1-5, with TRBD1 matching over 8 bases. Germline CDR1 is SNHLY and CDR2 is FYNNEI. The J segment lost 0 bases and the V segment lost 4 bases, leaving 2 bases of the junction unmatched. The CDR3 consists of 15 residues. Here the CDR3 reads CASSGQGNSNQPQHF. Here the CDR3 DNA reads TGTGCCAGCAGTGGACAGGGGAATAGCAATCAGCCCCAGCATTTT.

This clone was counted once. CDR3 sequence (DNA): TGTGCTAGTGGGACCGGGACAGTAAGCGAAGCTTTCTTT. It encodes CASGTGTVSEAFF. The rearrangement joins TRBV12-5 to TRBJ1-1, with 7 bases aligning to TRBD1. The CDR3 totals 13 residues. Trimming took 6 bases from V and 8 from J; bases not matched to a gene: 9. CDR1 is LGHNT and CDR2 is FRNRAP in the germline V gene.

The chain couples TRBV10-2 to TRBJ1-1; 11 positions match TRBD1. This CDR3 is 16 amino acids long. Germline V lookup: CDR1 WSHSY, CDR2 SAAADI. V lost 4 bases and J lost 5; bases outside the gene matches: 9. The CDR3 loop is CASSVGQGVGSTEAFF. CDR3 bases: TGCGCCAGCAGTGTGGGACAGGGGGTAGGTAGTACTGAAGCTTTCTTT.

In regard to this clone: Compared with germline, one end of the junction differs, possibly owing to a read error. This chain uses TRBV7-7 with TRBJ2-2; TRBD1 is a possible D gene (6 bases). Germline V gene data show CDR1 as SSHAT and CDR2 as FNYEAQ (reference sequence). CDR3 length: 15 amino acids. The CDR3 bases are TGTGCTAGCAGCTTAGTTGGGACACCAACCGGGGAGCTGTTTTTT. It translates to CASSLVGTPTGELFF.

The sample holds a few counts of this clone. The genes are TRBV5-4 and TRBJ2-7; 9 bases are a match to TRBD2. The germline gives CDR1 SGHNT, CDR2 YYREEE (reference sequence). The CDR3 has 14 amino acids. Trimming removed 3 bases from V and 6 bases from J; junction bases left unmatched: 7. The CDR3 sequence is CASSSTGLAGEQYF. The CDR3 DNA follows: TGTGCCAGCAGCTCGACGGGACTAGCAGGCGAGCAGTACTTC.

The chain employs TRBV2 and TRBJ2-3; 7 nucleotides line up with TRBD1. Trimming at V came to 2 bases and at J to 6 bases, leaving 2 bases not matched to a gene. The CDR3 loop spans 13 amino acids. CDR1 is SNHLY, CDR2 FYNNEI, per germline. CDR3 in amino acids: CASSEQGEDTQYF. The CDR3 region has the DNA TGTGCCAGCAGTGAACAGGGGGAGGATACGCAGTATTTT. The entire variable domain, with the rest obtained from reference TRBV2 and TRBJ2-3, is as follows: EPEVTQTPSHQVTQMGQEVILRCVPISNHLYFYWYRQILGQKVEFLVSFYNNEISEKSEIFDDQFSVERPDGSNFTLKIRSTKLEDSAMYFCASSEQGEDTQYFGPGTRLTVL.

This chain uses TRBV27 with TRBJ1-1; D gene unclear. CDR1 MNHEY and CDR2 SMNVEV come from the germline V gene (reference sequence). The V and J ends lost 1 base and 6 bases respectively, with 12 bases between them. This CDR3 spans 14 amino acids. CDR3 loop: CASSLFGLRSEAFF. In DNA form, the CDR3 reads TGTGCCAGCAGTTTATTTGGGCTTCGGTCTGAAGCTTTCTTT.

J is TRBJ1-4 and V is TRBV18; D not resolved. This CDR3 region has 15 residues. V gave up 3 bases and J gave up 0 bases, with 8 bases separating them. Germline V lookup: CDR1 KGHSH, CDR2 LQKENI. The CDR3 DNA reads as TGTGCCAGCTCACCGGACTCTGCAACTAATGAAAAACTGTTTTTT. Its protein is CASSPDSATNEKLFF.

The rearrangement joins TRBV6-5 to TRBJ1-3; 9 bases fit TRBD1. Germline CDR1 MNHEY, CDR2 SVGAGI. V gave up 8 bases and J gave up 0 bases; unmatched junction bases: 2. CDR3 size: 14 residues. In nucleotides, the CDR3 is TGTGCCAGCGGGACAGGGAACTCTGGAAACACCATATATTTT. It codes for CASGTGNSGNTIYF.

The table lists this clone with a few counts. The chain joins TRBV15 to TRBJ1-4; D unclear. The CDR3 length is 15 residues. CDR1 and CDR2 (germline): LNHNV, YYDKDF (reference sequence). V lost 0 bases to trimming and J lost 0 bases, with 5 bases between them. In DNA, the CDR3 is TGTGCCACCAGCAGAGATTTAGCAACTAATGAAAAACTGTTTTTT. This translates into CATSRDLATNEKLFF.

In nucleotides, the CDR3 is TGTGCCAGCAGCCCCTGGGACACCCCCTACGAGCAGTACTTC. Translation: CASSPWDTPYEQYF. This sequence joins TRBV9 and TRBJ2-7, with D possibly being TRBD1 (6 bases). Germline values: CDR1 SGDLS, CDR2 YYNGEE. CDR3 length: 14 amino acids. Trimming removed 4 bases at V and 2 bases at J, with 13 bases between.

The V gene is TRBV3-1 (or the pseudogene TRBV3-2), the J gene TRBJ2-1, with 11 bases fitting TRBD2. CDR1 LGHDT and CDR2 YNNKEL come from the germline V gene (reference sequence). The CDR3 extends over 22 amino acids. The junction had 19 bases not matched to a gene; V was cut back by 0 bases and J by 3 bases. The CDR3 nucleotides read TGTGCCAGCAGCCAAGAGGAAGTTCTTTCGCGACTAGCGGGATCTCTCTACAATGAGCAGTTCTTC. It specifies CASSQEEVLSRLAGSLYNEQFF.

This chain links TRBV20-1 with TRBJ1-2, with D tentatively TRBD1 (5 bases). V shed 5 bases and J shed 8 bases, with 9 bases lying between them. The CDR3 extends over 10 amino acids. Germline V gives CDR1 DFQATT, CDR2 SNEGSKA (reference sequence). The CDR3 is CSASDSGYTF. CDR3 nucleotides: TGCAGTGCTTCTGACAGCGGCTACACCTTC.

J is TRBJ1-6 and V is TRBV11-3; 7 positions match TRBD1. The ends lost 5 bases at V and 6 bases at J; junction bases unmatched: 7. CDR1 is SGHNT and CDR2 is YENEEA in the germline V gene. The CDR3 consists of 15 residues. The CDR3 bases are TGTGCCAGCAGCCTACGACAGGGCCTTAATTCACCCCTCCACTTT. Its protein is CASSLRQGLNSPLHF.

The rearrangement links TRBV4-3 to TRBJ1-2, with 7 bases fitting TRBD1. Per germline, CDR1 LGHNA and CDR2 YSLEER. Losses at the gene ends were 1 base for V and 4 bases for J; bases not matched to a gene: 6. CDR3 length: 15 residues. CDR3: CASSQGSGGSYGYTF. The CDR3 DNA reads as TGCGCCAGCAGCCAAGGATCAGGGGGTAGCTATGGCTACACCTTC.

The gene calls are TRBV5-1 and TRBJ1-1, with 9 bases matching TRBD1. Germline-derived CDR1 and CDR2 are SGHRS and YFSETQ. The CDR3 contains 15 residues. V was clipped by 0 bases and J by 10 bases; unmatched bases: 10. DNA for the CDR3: TGCGCCAGCAGCTTGGTGACAGGGGGATCCCCCTTAGCTTTCTTT. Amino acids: CASSLVTGGSPLAFF.

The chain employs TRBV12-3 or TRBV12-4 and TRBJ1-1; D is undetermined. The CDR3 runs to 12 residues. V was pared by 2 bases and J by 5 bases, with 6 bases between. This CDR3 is CASSLTSTEAFF. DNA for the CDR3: TGTGCCAGCAGTTTAACTAGTACTGAAGCTTTCTTT.

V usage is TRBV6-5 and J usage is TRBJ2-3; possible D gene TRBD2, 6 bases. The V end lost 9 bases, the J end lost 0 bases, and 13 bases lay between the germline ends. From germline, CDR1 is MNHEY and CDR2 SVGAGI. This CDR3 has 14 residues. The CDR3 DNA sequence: TGTGCCAGGGGAGGAGGGACGAGCACAGATACGCAGTATTTT. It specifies CARGGGTSTDTQYF.

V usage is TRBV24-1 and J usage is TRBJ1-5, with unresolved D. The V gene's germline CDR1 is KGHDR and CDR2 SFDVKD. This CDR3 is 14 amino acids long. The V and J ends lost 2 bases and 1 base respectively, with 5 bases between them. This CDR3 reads CATSDSGSNQPQHF. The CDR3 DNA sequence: TGTGCCACCAGTGATTCCGGGAGCAATCAGCCCCAGCATTTT.

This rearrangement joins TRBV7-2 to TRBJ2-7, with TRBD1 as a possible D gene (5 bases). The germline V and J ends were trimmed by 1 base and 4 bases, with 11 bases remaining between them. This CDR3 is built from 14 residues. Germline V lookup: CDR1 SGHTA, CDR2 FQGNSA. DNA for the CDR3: TGTGCCAGCAGCTTAGGACAGCCGCCTTACGAGCAGTACTTC. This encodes CASSLGQPPYEQYF. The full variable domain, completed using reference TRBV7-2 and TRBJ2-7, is GAGVSQSPSNKVTEKGKDVELRCDPISGHTALYWYRQSLGQGLEFLIYFQGNSAPDKSGLPSDRFSAERTGGSVSTLTIQRTQQEDSAVYLCASSLGQPPYEQYFGPGTRLTVT.

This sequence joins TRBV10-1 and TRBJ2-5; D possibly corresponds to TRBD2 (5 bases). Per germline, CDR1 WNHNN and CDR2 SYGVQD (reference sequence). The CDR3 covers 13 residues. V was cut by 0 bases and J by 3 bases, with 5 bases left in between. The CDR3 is CASSESREETQYF. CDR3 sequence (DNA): TGCGCCAGCAGTGAGTCGAGGGAAGAGACCCAGTACTTC.

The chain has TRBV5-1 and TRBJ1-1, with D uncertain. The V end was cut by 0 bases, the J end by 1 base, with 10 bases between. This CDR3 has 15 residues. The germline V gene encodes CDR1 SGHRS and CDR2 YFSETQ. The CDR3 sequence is CASSLGSGRNTEAFF. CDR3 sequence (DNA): TGCGCCAGCAGCTTGGGCTCGGGGAGGAACACTGAAGCTTTCTTT.

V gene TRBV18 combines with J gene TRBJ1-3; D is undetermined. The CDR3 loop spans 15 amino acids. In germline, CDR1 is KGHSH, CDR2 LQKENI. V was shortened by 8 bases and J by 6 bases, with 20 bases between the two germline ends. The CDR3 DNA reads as TGTGCCAGCACCCACAATCCCTTAAACGAAAACACCATATATTTT. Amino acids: CASTHNPLNENTIYF.

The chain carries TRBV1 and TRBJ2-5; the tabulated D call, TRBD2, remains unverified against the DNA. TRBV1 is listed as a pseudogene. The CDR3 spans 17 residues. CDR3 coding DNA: TGCACCAGCAGCCAATCCCCTAGCGGGAGGGCTCAAGAGACCCAGTACTTC. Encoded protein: CTSSQSPSGRAQETQYF.

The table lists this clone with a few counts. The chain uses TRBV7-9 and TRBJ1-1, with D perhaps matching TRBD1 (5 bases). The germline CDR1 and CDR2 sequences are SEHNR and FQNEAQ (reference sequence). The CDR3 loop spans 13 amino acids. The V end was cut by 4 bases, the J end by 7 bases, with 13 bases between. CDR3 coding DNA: TGTGCCAGCAGCTCCGACAGAAGGGATGAAGCTTTCTTT. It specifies CASSSDRRDEAFF.

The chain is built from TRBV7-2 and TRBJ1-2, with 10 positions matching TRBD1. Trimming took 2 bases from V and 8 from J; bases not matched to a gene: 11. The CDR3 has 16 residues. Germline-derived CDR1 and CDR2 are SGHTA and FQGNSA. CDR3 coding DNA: TGTGCCAGCAGCTTAACAATTAGACAGGGGGCTGGCGGCTACACCTTC. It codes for CASSLTIRQGAGGYTF.

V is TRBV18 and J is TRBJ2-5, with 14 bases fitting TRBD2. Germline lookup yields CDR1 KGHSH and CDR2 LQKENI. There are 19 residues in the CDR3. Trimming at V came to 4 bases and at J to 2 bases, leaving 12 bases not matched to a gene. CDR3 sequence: CASSRFSTSGRAAQETQYF. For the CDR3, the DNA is TGTGCCAGCTCACGCTTCTCGACTAGCGGGAGGGCGGCGCAAGAGACCCAGTACTTC.